This is a list of T cell receptor beta chains from one sample in a study of human T cells and chemical hapten exposure. In TCRdb, the RACE reads were re-called with MiXCR into one record per CDR3 protein. The sample yields under 300,000 distinct CDR3 sequences, roughly 8.9% seen once. The sample consisted of whole blood, taken in connection with sensitization to the hapten diphenylcyclopropenone (DPC). These TCRs come from a woman aged 40 to 49 with alopecia areata. Some clones in this sample may be carry-over from other donors' samples. CDR3s include the opening cysteine and the closing phenylalanine or tryptophan. A D gene is named only where the DNA matches it firmly. A row's size may be missing; if present it is once, few, many or a size class.

many	TRBV11-2	NA	TRBJ2-5	TGTGCCAGCAGCCCCCCGACAGGACTGTACCAAGAGACCCAGTACTTC	CASSPPTGLYQETQYF
NA	TRBV6-6	TRBD1	TRBJ2-7	TGTGCCAGCAGCTCCACTCAGACAGGGGGCAAATACGAGCAGTACTTC	CASSSTQTGGKYEQYF
few	TRBV20-1	NA	TRBJ1-2	TGCAGTGCTAGAGTTGGACGGAAGATCTATGGCTACACCTTC	CSARVGRKIYGYTF
many	TRBV10-3	NA	TRBJ1-1	TGTGCCACCTTGAGGGAAGGTACGGATGAAGCTTTCTTT	CATLREGTDEAFF
NA	TRBV20-1	NA	TRBJ2-7	TGCAGTGCTAGCCAGGGAGTGTCCTACGAGCAGTACTTC	CSASQGVSYEQYF
few	TRBV6-5	TRBD2	TRBJ2-6	TGTGCCAGCAGTTATACTAGCGGAAGGTCTGGGGCCAACGTCCTGACTTTC	CASSYTSGRSGANVLTF
NA	TRBV7-2	NA	TRBJ2-1	TGTGCCAGCAGCTTAGGACTAGGGGCTATAGATGAGCAGTTCTTC	CASSLGLGAIDEQFF
NA	TRBV7-3	TRBD1	TRBJ1-5	TGTGCCAGCAGCTTTATGGGGACAGGTAATCAGCCCCAGCATTTT	CASSFMGTGNQPQHF
many	TRBV29-1	NA	TRBJ1-1	TGCAGCGCCGGGGGACGGGGGGCGGACACTGAAGCTTTCTTT	CSAGGRGADTEAFF
few	TRBV6-6	NA	TRBJ2-3	TGTGCCAGCAGTTACCGGGAGAAGGGTACAGATACGCAGTATTTT	CASSYREKGTDTQYF
few	TRBV27	NA	TRBJ2-7	TGTGCCAGCAGTTTATCTAGCGTGATTGGCGAGCAGTACTTC	CASSLSSVIGEQYF
few	TRBV7-9	NA	TRBJ2-2	TGTGCCAGCAGCTTATACTCGGACACCGGGGAGCTGTTTTTT	CASSLYSDTGELFF
NA	TRBV20-1	NA	TRBJ2-3	TGCAGTGCTAGAGATCCGGGTTTTGGCACAGATACGCAGTATTTT	CSARDPGFGTDTQYF
few	TRBV6-5	NA	TRBJ2-5	TGTGCCAGCAGTTTGCAGGGAGCGGAGACCCAGTACTTC	CASSLQGAETQYF
NA	TRBV3-1	NA	TRBJ2-7	TGTGCCAGCAGCCTCCCCCCCAGCGAGCAGTACTTC	CASSLPPSEQYF
few	TRBV7-2	NA	TRBJ1-1	TGTGCCAGCAGCTCTCCAGGCAGCACTGAAGCTTTCTTT	CASSSPGSTEAFF
NA	TRBV15	NA	TRBJ2-7	TGTGCCACCCCCCATCCTGAACCGCGGGGTACCTACGAGCAGTACTTC	CATPHPEPRGTYEQYF
NA	TRBV5-5	TRBD1	TRBJ2-3	TGTGCCAGCAGCCCCTGGACAGGGAACACAGATACGCAGTATTTT	CASSPWTGNTDTQYF
few	TRBV6-1	TRBD1	TRBJ1-5	TGTGCCAGCAAAAGCCGGGACAGGGCGAGTTATAGCAATCAGCCCCAGCATTTT	CASKSRDRASYSNQPQHF
NA	TRBV7-2	NA	TRBJ1-6	TGTGCCAGCACCGGAAGTTGGCGACTGCCCCTCCACTTT	CASTGSWRLPLHF
many	TRBV12-3/TRBV12-4	NA	TRBJ2-7	TGTGCCAGCAGTTTAAACGACCCCTACGAGCAGTACTTC	CASSLNDPYEQYF
NA	TRBV4-3	TRBD1	TRBJ1-3	TGCGCCAGCAGCCAAGATCCGGACAGGGGTGCTGGAAACACCATATATTTT	CASSQDPDRGAGNTIYF
many	TRBV7-9	NA	TRBJ1-1	TGTGCCAGCAGCCTAGCGGGAGGGAAGGTCGAAGCTTTCTTT	CASSLAGGKVEAFF
NA	TRBV20-1	TRBD2	TRBJ2-1	TGCAGTGCTAGATCTATAGCGGGAGCGGTTAATGAGCAGTTCTTC	CSARSIAGAVNEQFF
NA	TRBV6-1	NA	TRBJ2-5	TGTGCCAGCAGTGAAATCTCAGGGTTCGAGACCCAGTACTTC	CASSEISGFETQYF
few	TRBV20-1	NA	TRBJ2-3	TGCAGTGCTTGTCCATCGGGGTCAGATACGCAGTATTTT	CSACPSGSDTQYF
NA	TRBV27	TRBD2	TRBJ2-1	TGTGCCAGCAGACTAGCGGGAGGCTACAATGAGCAGTTCTTC	CASRLAGGYNEQFF
NA	TRBV20-1	NA	TRBJ1-4	TGCAGTGCTAGGACCGGGTTAGGGGTAGAAAAACTGTTTTTT	CSARTGLGVEKLFF
few	TRBV5-5	NA	TRBJ2-7	TGTGCCAGCAGCTTGCGGACAGCCGAGGAGCAGTACTTC	CASSLRTAEEQYF
few	TRBV12-3/TRBV12-4	NA	TRBJ1-5	TGTGCCAGCAGTGGCAGGGGTCAGCCCCAGCATTTT	CASSGRGQPQHF
NA	TRBV5-5	NA	TRBJ2-3	TGTGCCAGCAGCACGACGTGGGGGGCAGATACGCAGTATTTT	CASSTTWGADTQYF
few	TRBV20-1	NA	TRBJ1-5	TGCAGTGCTAGAGATCGGAGGGGCGAGAGCAATCAGCCCCAGCATTTT	CSARDRRGESNQPQHF
NA	TRBV6-5	NA	TRBJ2-7	TGTGCCAGCAGTTCACCCGCCGCCCGTGTGGGCCGGAACGAGCAGTACTTC	CASSSPAARVGRNEQYF
NA	TRBV28	TRBD2	TRBJ2-3	TGTGCCAGCAGTTTCCCCCGACTAGCGGGGGGCACAGATACGCAGTATTTT	CASSFPRLAGGTDTQYF
NA	TRBV28	NA	TRBJ1-1	TGTGCCAGCAGTTTGTTTGGGGTTTCCACTGAAGCTTTCTTT	CASSLFGVSTEAFF
few	TRBV6-5	TRBD1	TRBJ1-2	TGTGCCAGCAGTCTCCTGACAGGGAACTATGGCTACACCTTC	CASSLLTGNYGYTF